One sample yielded the 12 T cell receptor beta chains listed below, sequenced in a study of CD8 T cells in Susac syndrome. After extraction with the RNeasy kit, roughly 0.5 to 1 ug of the RNA was reverse transcribed using random hexamers. TCRdb ran MiXCR on the immunoSEQ multiplex PCR reads and lists one entry per CDR3 protein. The sample yields 300,000 to 350,000 distinct CDR3 sequences, 92% seen once. The source material was CD4+ T cells from PBMCs. These receptors all come from a human donor with multiple sclerosis.

The rearrangement uses TRBV18 and TRBJ2-7; D is ambiguous. From germline, CDR1 is KGHSH and CDR2 LQKENI. This CDR3 has 16 residues. Trimming removed 1 base at V and 0 bases at J, with 13 bases between. The CDR3 sequence: CASSPRQGSSSYEQYF. As DNA, the CDR3 is TGTGCCAGCTCACCACGACAAGGGTCGAGCTCCTACGAGCAGTACTTC.

This chain joins TRBV7-2 and TRBJ1-1; D ambiguous. This CDR3 is built from 13 residues. With 3 bases removed from V and 3 bases from J, the gap between germline ends came to 8 bases. The V gene's germline CDR1 is SGHTA and CDR2 FQGNSA. The CDR3 DNA is TGTGCCAGCAGCTTTGACGGGTACACTGAAGCTTTCTTT. This translates into CASSFDGYTEAFF.

V and J are TRBV20-1 and TRBJ2-1; the match to TRBD2 covers 8 bases. The germline gives CDR1 DFQATT, CDR2 SNEGSKA (reference sequence). The CDR3 is made up of 14 amino acids. CDR3 nucleotides: TGCAGCACTACCCGGGGGGGCCTTTACAATGAGCAGTTCTTC. Translated: CSTTRGGLYNEQFF.

The gene calls are TRBV11-2 and TRBJ2-1; the match to TRBD2 covers 13 bases. Trimming took 5 bases from V and 8 from J; bases not matched to a gene: 15. The germline V gene has CDR1 SGHAT and CDR2 FQNNGV. The CDR3 sequence is 18 residues long. CDR3 sequence (DNA): TGTGCCAGCAGCGCCCCGACTAGCGGGGGGTCGAGTAGCGATGAGCAGTTCTTC. This translates into CASSAPTSGGSSSDEQFF.

This clonotype turned up a few times. The chain links TRBV7-9 to TRBJ2-3; 7 nucleotides agree with TRBD2. Germline-derived CDR1 and CDR2 are SEHNR and FQNEAQ (reference sequence). V lost 3 bases and J lost 4; bases outside the gene matches: 1. This CDR3 is 13 amino acids long. This CDR3 is CASSFAGADTQYF. The CDR3 nucleotides are TGTGCCAGCAGCTTTGCGGGGGCAGATACGCAGTATTTT.

This chain uses TRBV12-3 or TRBV12-4 with TRBJ2-7; a weak D match, TRBD1 (5 bases). This CDR3 spans 13 amino acids. Trimming pared 4 bases from V and 6 bases from J, leaving 13 bases between. The CDR3 DNA reads TGTGCCAGCAGTTCCCTCAGGGCTCGCGAGCAGTACTTC. Its translation: CASSSLRAREQYF.

The chain uses TRBV20-1 and TRBJ1-5, with TRBD1 identical over 8 bases. Germline CDR1 is DFQATT and CDR2 is SNEGSKA (reference sequence). CDR3 length: 16 amino acids. V shed 3 bases and J 1 base; nucleotides not matched to a gene: 8. Here the CDR3 reads CSAREWQGASNQPQHF. The CDR3, as DNA: TGCAGTGCTAGGGAGTGGCAGGGGGCGAGCAATCAGCCCCAGCATTTT.

This sequence joins TRBV7-9 and TRBJ1-1; tentative D call: TRBD1 (5 bases). V was cut by 4 bases and J by 4 bases, with 10 bases left in between. This CDR3 region has 13 residues. The germline CDR1 and CDR2 sequences are SEHNR and FQNEAQ (reference sequence). CDR3 coding DNA: TGTGCCAGCAGCTCCAAGGGGATCACTGAAGCTTTCTTT. It codes for CASSSKGITEAFF.

The chain links TRBV5-1 to TRBJ2-3, with TRBD2 matching over 9 bases. V gave up 4 bases and J gave up 2 bases; unmatched junction bases: 8. CDR1 and CDR2 (germline): SGHRS, YFSETQ. This CDR3 contains 16 residues. Here the CDR3 DNA reads TGCGCCAGCAGCCCTACGACTAGCGGACTCACAGATACGCAGTATTTT. Its translation: CASSPTTSGLTDTQYF.

The gene calls are TRBV29-1 and TRBJ1-4; D perhaps matches TRBD1 (5 bases). The CDR3 is made up of 15 amino acids. The germline V and J ends were trimmed by 6 bases and 2 bases, with 16 bases remaining between them. The germline V gene has CDR1 SQVTM and CDR2 ANQGSEA. CDR3 sequence (DNA): TGCAGCGTAATACCAGGGTTGTCGACTAATGAAAAACTGTTTTTT. This sequence encodes CSVIPGLSTNEKLFF.

The chain links TRBV4-1 to TRBJ1-6, with 7 bases lining up with TRBD1. V lost 0 bases and J lost 8; bases outside the gene matches: 7. This CDR3 is built from 16 residues. Germline lookup yields CDR1 MGHRA and CDR2 YSYEKL. CDR3 nucleotides: TGCGCCAGCAGCCAAGATAAAGACAGGGAATATTCACCCCTCCACTTT. Amino acid sequence: CASSQDKDREYSPLHF.

J is TRBJ2-1 and V is TRBV9; possibly TRBD2 for D (5 bases). The CDR3 has 15 residues. The ends were cut back, 5 bases at V and 5 bases at J, with 17 bases in the middle. Per germline, CDR1 SGDLS and CDR2 YYNGEE. CDR3 loop: CASSEDDPGDNEQFF. CDR3 bases: TGTGCCAGCAGTGAGGACGATCCCGGGGACAATGAGCAGTTCTTC.